This TCR beta chain was found in a study of blood T cell repertoires in COVID-19. Study background: COVID-19 samples collected from the United States, Italy and Spain covered acute and convalescent phases. T cells, B-cell-depleted T cells, or PBMCs supplied cDNA or gDNA.

Authors' data handling: Amplification from reference gene primers served as the basis for estimated nucleated cell counts. This table comes from immunoSEQ multiplex PCR, and its TCRdb copy is limited to in-frame clones, with some not included. That table gives V, J and clone size, and the DNA gave D and trimming. This sample yields around 66,000 clones, of which 80% to 90% are seen a single time; roughly 6.6% belongs to the top ten. There are 14 residues in the CDR3. J was trimmed by 4 bases and V by 7 bases; bases with no gene match: 8. Germline CDR1 SGHTA, CDR2 FQGNSA. The sequencing sample was made of peripheral blood. This sequence was found in a man aged 55 to 70 with acute or convalescent COVID-19. The chain recombines TRBV7-2 with TRBJ1-1; 8 bases align to TRBD1. CDR3 nucleotides: TGTGCCAGCATCAAGACAGGGGAGGCCACTGAAGCTTTCTTT. It codes for CASIKTGEATEAFF. Drawing the rest from reference TRBV7-2 and TRBJ1-1, the complete variable domain is GAGVSQSPSNKVTEKGKDVELRCDPISGHTALYWYRQSLGQGLEFLIYFQGNSAPDKSGLPSDRFSAERTGGSVSTLTIQRTQQEDSAVYLCASIKTGEATEAFFGQGTRLTVV.